What follows are 13 T cell receptor beta chains derived from one specimen sequenced in a study of blood T cell repertoires in COVID-19. Profiling relied on immunoSEQ multiplex PCR, and the TCRdb table lists in-frame clones only, not all of them. The profile shows tens of thousands of clones, around 84% of them singletons. Sequencing was performed on peripheral blood. These receptors originate from a man aged 60 to 69 with acute or convalescent COVID-19.

The chain is built from TRBV6-2 or TRBV6-3 and TRBJ1-1; D not resolved. V was clipped by 4 bases and J by 0 bases, with 9 bases between them. CDR1 and CDR2 from the germline V gene are MNHEY and SVGEGT. The CDR3 loop spans 14 amino acids. CDR3 in DNA: TGTGCCAGCAGTTCCGCACTTATGAACACTGAAGCTTTCTTT. Protein product: CASSSALMNTEAFF.

The chain employs TRBV27 and TRBJ2-5; 11 bases are shared with TRBD2. The CDR3 covers 17 residues. Germline V gene sequence: CDR1 MNHEY, CDR2 SMNVEV (reference sequence). With 0 bases clipped from V and 7 bases from J, the junction kept 10 bases outside the gene matches. CDR3 residues: CASSLSGVAGGPATQYF. In DNA form, the CDR3 reads TGTGCCAGCAGTTTATCGGGGGTAGCGGGGGGGCCGGCGACCCAGTACTTC.

The chain employs TRBV9 and TRBJ1-4; D gene ambiguous. CDR3 length: 14 residues. The V end lost 5 bases, the J end lost 8 bases, and 16 bases lay between the germline ends. CDR1 SGDLS and CDR2 YYNGEE come from the germline V gene. The CDR3 is CASSEHSGGEKLFF. Here the CDR3 DNA reads TGTGCCAGCAGTGAACACAGTGGAGGGGAAAAACTGTTTTTT.

The chain is built from TRBV2 and TRBJ1-1; D gene unclear. CDR1 is SNHLY, CDR2 FYNNEI, per germline. The CDR3 is 12 amino acids. Trimming left V 5 bases short and J 2 bases short, with 6 bases between. The CDR3 DNA reads TGTGCCAGCAGTACACTAAACACTGAAGCTTTCTTT. Its translation: CASSTLNTEAFF. The full variable domain, in which reference TRBV2 and TRBJ1-1 provide the parts outside the CDR3, is EPEVTQTPSHQVTQMGQEVILRCVPISNHLYFYWYRQILGQKVEFLVSFYNNEISEKSEIFDDQFSVERPDGSNFTLKIRSTKLEDSAMYFCASSTLNTEAFFGQGTRLTVV.

As DNA, the CDR3 is TGTGCCAGCAGGGGCGACTATTTCCCGGGCTACACCTTC. Amino acid sequence: CASRGDYFPGYTF. This chain joins TRBV28 and TRBJ1-2; D uncertain. V was clipped by 6 bases and J by 8 bases, with 16 bases between them. Germline loops: CDR1 MDHEN, CDR2 SYDVKM. There are 13 residues in the CDR3.

V gene TRBV29-1 combines with J gene TRBJ2-1; TRBD1 might be the D (6 bases). This CDR3 contains 12 residues. Germline CDR1 SQVTM, CDR2 ANQGSEA. CDR3 DNA sequence: TGCACCCTTCGGGACAAATGGAATGAGCAGTTCTTC. Encoded protein: CTLRDKWNEQFF.

With respect to this clone: Other DNA sequences in this specimen translate into the identical CDR3. The chain couples TRBV14 to TRBJ1-1; D is unclear. V was clipped by 4 bases and J by 0 bases, with 9 bases between them. CDR3 size: 14 residues. Germline CDR1 and CDR2: SGHDN and FVKESK. CDR3 in amino acids: CASSPPGMNTEAFF. The DNA of the CDR3 is TGTGCCAGCAGCCCCCCAGGTATGAACACTGAAGCTTTCTTT.

The rearrangement joins TRBV27 to TRBJ1-5; 8 positions agree with TRBD1. The V gene end was trimmed by 8 bases and the J gene end by 2 bases; junction bases not matched to a gene: 5. This CDR3 contains 14 residues. Germline V gene sequence: CDR1 MNHEY, CDR2 SMNVEV (reference sequence). CDR3 DNA: TGTGCCAGCGCGGACAGGGCCGGCAATCAGCCCCAGCATTTT. This translates into CASADRAGNQPQHF.

This chain uses TRBV27 with TRBJ1-6; D remains ambiguous. CDR3 size: 17 residues. V gave up 5 bases and J gave up 6 bases, with 20 bases separating them. Looked up from germline, CDR1 is MNHEY and CDR2 is SMNVEV (reference sequence). The DNA of the CDR3 is TGTGCCAGCAGTCTACTGCTCGACACCTTCGGTAATTCACCCCTCCACTTT. This sequence encodes CASSLLLDTFGNSPLHF.

The V gene is TRBV5-5, the J gene TRBJ1-4; TRBD1 aligns across 7 bases. The V gene end was trimmed by 4 bases and the J gene end by 3 bases; junction bases not matched to a gene: 9. CDR3 length: 16 residues. The germline CDR1 and CDR2 sequences are SGHKS and YYEKEE (reference sequence). The CDR3 nucleotides are TGTGCCAGCAGCCGGGCCCCTGACAGGGCTAATGAAAAACTGTTTTTT. This sequence encodes CASSRAPDRANEKLFF.

The chain links TRBV6-5 to TRBJ1-3; the D gene is possibly TRBD1 (5 bases). In germline, CDR1 is MNHEY, CDR2 SVGAGI. V lost 0 bases and J 1 base, leaving 7 bases between the germline ends. This CDR3 has 15 residues. The CDR3 loop is CASSYSRGSGNTIYF. The DNA for the CDR3 is TGTGCCAGCAGTTACTCGCGGGGGTCTGGAAACACCATATATTTT.

The chain is built from TRBV9 and TRBJ2-5; maybe TRBD2 (6 bases). CDR1 is SGDLS, CDR2 YYNGEE, per germline. The CDR3 sequence is 13 residues long. V was clipped by 4 bases and J by 7 bases, with 14 bases between them. The CDR3 nucleotides read TGTGCCAGCAGCTTCAGATCCGGGGGGACCCAGTACTTC. Translated, it gives CASSFRSGGTQYF.

The rearrangement uses TRBV5-4 and TRBJ1-6; 10 bases are shared with TRBD1. The V segment lost 4 bases and the J segment 7 bases; nucleotides outside the gene matches: 11. CDR1 SGHNT and CDR2 YYREEE come from the germline V gene (reference sequence). There are 17 residues in the CDR3. The CDR3 bases are TGTGCCAGCAGCGCCGGGACAGGGGTTGGAGTGAATTCACCCCTCCACTTT. This codes for CASSAGTGVGVNSPLHF.